This T cell receptor (beta chain) emerged from a study of cytomegalovirus exposure and HLA in healthy donors. Notes on the study in general: One variant, a missense change in DCLRE1C, was linked in a later analysis to TCR beta V- and J-gene trimming. Further analysis, carried out later, found HLA-associated TCR beta chains more clonally expanded than equally common other chains.

Researchers ran the PCR with 60 Vbeta and 13 Jbeta primers. Profiling relied on immunoSEQ multiplex PCR, and the TCRdb table lists in-frame clones only, not all of them. The table has some 220,000 clones, more than 60% seen once. This CDR3 has 16 residues. Looked up from germline, CDR1 is LGHNA and CDR2 is YSLEER. With V trimmed by 1 base and J by 0 bases, 5 bases remained unmatched. Despite likely unrecorded immune exposures, the donors were nominally healthy at the time of sampling. For this clone: Its target is unknown.

Sequencing input: PBMCs. The sequence was collected from a woman in her fifties or sixties in good health and CMV-seropositive. This chain links TRBV4-3 with TRBJ1-2; TRBD1 aligns across 7 bases. The DNA for the CDR3 is TGCGCCAGCAGCCAAGGACATCAGGGGGCTAACTATGGCTACACCTTC. The encoded protein is CASSQGHQGANYGYTF.